What follows describes a single T cell receptor (beta chain). Its target is not known. Generated by immunoSEQ multiplex PCR, the TCRdb table keeps only in-frame clones and is missing some. The table lists some 320,000 clones, about nine tenths of them singletons, with approximately 1% in the top ten. The data were taken from a study of cytomegalovirus exposure and HLA in healthy donors. Study background: The same platform was used for the 120 validation repertoires and the roughly 680 first-cohort repertoires, a later analysis reported.

Trimming removed 0 bases at V and 5 bases at J, with 4 bases between. Germline V gene sequence: CDR1 SEHNR, CDR2 FQNEAQ (reference sequence). The CDR3 has 12 amino acids. Among the roughly 120 subjects of the validation cohort, separate from the roughly 730-subject first cohort, were the donors. Study observations and caveats: Accounts indicate the classifier identified cytomegalovirus status with strong specificity and sensitivity. Listed as cytomegalovirus-associated were 164 TCR beta chains.

This sequence originates from a woman younger than 45 in good health and CMV-seropositive. The sample comprised PBMCs. This rearrangement joins TRBV7-9 to TRBJ2-5; D ambiguous. The CDR3 DNA sequence: TGTGCCAGCAGCTTAGCGAGTGAGACCCAGTACTTC. Amino acids: CASSLASETQYF.